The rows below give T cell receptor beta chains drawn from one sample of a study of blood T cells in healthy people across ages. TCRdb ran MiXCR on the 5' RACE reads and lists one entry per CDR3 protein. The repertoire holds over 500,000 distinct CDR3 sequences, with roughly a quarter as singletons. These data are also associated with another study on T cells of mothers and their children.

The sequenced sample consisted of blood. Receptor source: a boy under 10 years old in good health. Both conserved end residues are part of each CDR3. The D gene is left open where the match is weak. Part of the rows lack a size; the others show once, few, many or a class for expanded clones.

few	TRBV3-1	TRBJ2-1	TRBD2	TGTGCCAACAGCCAAGTGGGACTAGCGCAGAGCTCCTACAATGAGCAGTTCTTC	CANSQVGLAQSSYNEQFF
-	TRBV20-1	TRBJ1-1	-	TGCAGTGCTGTCAAAAACACTGAAGCTTTCTTT	CSAVKNTEAFF
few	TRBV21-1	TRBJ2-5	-	TGTGCCAGCAGCAAATCCAGGCCTAAGACCCAGTACTTC	CASSKSRPKTQYF
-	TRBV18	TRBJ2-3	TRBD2	TGTGCCAGCTCACCACGGCGGGAGAGCGATACGCAGTATTTT	CASSPRRESDTQYF
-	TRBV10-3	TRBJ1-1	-	TGTGCCATGAACAGGAACACTGAAGCTTTCTTT	CAMNRNTEAFF
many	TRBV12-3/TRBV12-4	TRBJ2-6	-	TGTGCCAGCAGTTTCCCCCCGGGCTCTGGGGCCAACGTCCTGACTTTC	CASSFPPGSGANVLTF
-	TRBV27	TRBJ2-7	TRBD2	TGTGCCAGCCACTTGGGGGGAAGTAGCGGGGCCGGGCTGTACTTC	CASHLGGSSGAGLYF
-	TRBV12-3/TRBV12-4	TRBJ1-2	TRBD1	TGTGCCAGCAGTTCCTTGGGACAGATTAACGGCTACACCTTC	CASSSLGQINGYTF
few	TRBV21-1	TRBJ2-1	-	TGTGCCAGCAGCAAAACGGGACTAGCGGGAGACAGGCATGAGCAGTTCTTC	CASSKTGLAGDRHEQFF
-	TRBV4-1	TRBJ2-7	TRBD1	TGCGCCAGCAGCCAAGCGGGACAGGGTACCTACGAGCAGTACTTC	CASSQAGQGTYEQYF
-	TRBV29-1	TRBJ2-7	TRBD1	TGCAGCGTTGAAACGCCAGGGGGCTACGAGCAGTACTTC	CSVETPGGYEQYF
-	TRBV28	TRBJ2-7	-	TGTGCCAGCAGTCCCATCCCGAGCTACGCCTACGAGCAGTACTTC	CASSPIPSYAYEQYF
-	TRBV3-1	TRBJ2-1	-	TGTGCCAGCAGCCAAGTGCTGAGATACAATGAGCAGTTCTTC	CASSQVLRYNEQFF
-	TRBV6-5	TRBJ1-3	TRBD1	TGTGCCAGCAGTTACGCAGGGGGCGCCGGAAACACCATATATTTT	CASSYAGGAGNTIYF
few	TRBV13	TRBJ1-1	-	TGTGCCAGCAGCTTAGTTCGGGCCGGAGCTTTCTTT	CASSLVRAGAFF
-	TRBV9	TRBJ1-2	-	TGTGCCAGCAGCGACTACTCTACACTTCTTCGCTATGGCTACACCTTC	CASSDYSTLLRYGYTF
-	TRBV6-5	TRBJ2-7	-	TGTGCCAGCAGTACCCTAACAGGCTACGAGCAGTACTTC	CASSTLTGYEQYF
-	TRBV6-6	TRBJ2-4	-	TGTGCCAGCAGTTGGGACAAAGAAGAAAACATTCAGTACTTC	CASSWDKEENIQYF
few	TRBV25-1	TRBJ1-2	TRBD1	TGTGCCAGCACGGACAGGGGTACCTATGGCTACACCTTC	CASTDRGTYGYTF
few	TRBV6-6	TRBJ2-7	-	TGTGCCAGCAGTTACGAGACCAAGAGGTACGAGCAGTACTTC	CASSYETKRYEQYF
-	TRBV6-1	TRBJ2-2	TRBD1	TGTGCCAGCAGTCCTGGGACAGGGAGGTTCACCGGGGAGCTGTTTTTT	CASSPGTGRFTGELFF
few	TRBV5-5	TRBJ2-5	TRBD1	TGTGCCAGCAGCTGGGAGTCAGGACAGGGTCTAAAGACCCAGTACTTC	CASSWESGQGLKTQYF
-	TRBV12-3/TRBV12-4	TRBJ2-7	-	TGTGCCAGCAGTCCTACGAGGACAAACGAGCAGTACTTC	CASSPTRTNEQYF
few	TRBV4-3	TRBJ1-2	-	TGCGCCAGCAGCCAAGATGGGAAGGGAGGGAATGGCTACACCTTC	CASSQDGKGGNGYTF
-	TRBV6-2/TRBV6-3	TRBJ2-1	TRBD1	TGTGCCAGCTCCCTTACAGGGGCTGGCAATGAGCAGTTCTTC	CASSLTGAGNEQFF
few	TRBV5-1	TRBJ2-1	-	TGCGCCAGCAGCTTGGGACCCTTCTCCTACAATGAGCAGTTCTTC	CASSLGPFSYNEQFF
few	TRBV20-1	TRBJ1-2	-	TGCAGTGCTAGAGATGCCTCCCTCGACGTGGGACACACCTTC	CSARDASLDVGHTF
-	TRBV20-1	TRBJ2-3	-	TGCAGTGCCTCGACCCAGACAGATACGCAGTATTTT	CSASTQTDTQYF
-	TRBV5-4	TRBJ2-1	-	TGTGCCAGCAGCTTGGAGAGAAGCTCCTACAATGAGCAGTTCTTC	CASSLERSSYNEQFF